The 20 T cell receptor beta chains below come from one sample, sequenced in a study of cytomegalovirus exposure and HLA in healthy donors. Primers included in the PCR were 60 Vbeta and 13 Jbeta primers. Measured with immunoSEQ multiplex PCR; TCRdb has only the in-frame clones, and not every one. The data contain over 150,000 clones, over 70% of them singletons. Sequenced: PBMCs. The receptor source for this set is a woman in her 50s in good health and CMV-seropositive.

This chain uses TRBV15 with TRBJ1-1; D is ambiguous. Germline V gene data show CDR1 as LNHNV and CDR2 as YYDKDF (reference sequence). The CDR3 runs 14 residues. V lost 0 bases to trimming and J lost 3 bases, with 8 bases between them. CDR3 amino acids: CATSRDIQYTEAFF. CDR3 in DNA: TGTGCCACCAGCAGAGATATTCAGTACACTGAAGCTTTCTTT.

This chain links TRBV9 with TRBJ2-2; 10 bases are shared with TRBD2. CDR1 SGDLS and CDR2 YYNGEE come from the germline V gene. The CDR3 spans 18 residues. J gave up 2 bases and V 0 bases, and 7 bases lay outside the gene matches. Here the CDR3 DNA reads TGTGCCAGCAGCGTAGGGTTTAGCGGGGGGACCAACACCGGGGAGCTGTTTTTT. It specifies CASSVGFSGGTNTGELFF.

CDR3 sequence (DNA): TGCGCCAGCAGTGGACAGATAAATCAGCCCCAGCATTTT. This sequence encodes CASSGQINQPQHF. This sequence joins TRBV10-2 and TRBJ1-5, with a weak D call TRBD1 (5 bases). This CDR3 comprises 13 residues. Trimming shortened V by 4 bases and J by 4 bases, and 8 bases separated the two germline ends. Germline lookup yields CDR1 WSHSY and CDR2 SAAADI.

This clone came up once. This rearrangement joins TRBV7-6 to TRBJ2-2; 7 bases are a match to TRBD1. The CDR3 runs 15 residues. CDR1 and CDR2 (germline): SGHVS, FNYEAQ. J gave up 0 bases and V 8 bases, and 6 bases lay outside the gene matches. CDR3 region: CASGSRGSNTGELFF. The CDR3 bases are TGTGCCAGCGGTAGCAGGGGGTCGAACACCGGGGAGCTGTTTTTT.

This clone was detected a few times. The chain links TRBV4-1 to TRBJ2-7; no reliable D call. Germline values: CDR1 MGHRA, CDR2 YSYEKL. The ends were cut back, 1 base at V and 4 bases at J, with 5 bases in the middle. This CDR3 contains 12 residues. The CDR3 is CASSQGPYEQYF. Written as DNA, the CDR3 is TGCGCCAGCAGCCAAGGTCCTTACGAGCAGTACTTC.

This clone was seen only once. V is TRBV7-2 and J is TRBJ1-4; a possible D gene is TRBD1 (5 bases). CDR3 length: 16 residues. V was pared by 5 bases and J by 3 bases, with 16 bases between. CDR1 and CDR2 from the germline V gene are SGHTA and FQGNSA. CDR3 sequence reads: CASSAQGAGANEKLFF. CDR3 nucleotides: TGTGCCAGCAGCGCCCAGGGTGCTGGGGCTAATGAAAAACTGTTTTTT.

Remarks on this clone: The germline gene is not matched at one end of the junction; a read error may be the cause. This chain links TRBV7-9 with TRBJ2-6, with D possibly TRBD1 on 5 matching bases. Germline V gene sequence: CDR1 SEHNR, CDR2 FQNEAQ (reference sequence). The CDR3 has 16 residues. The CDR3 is CSSSLGQGAGANVLTF. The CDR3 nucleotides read TGTTCCAGCAGCTTAGGGCAGGGTGCCGGGGCCAACGTCCTGACTTTC.

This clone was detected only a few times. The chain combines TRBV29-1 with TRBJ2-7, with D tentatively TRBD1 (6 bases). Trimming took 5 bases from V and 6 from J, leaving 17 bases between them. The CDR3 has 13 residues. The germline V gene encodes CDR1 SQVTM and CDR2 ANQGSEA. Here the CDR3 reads CSVTRTDPSEQYF. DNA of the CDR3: TGCAGCGTTACGCGGACAGACCCCAGCGAGCAGTACTTC.

CDR3 amino acids: CASSSPDRFAWGYTF. The CDR3 region has the DNA TGTGCCAGCAGTTCCCCGGACAGGTTCGCCTGGGGCTACACCTTC. The chain joins TRBV5-6 to TRBJ1-2, with 7 nucleotides matching TRBD1. CDR1 and CDR2 (germline): SGHDT, YYEEEE. Trimming removed 5 bases from V and 8 bases from J; junction bases left unmatched: 15. The CDR3 covers 15 residues.

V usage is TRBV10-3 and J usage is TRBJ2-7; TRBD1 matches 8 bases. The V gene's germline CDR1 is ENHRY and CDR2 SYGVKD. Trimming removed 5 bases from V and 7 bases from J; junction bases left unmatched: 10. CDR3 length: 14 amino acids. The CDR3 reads CAISIEQGAGEQYF. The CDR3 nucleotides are TGTGCCATCAGTATAGAGCAGGGGGCTGGAGAGCAGTACTTC.

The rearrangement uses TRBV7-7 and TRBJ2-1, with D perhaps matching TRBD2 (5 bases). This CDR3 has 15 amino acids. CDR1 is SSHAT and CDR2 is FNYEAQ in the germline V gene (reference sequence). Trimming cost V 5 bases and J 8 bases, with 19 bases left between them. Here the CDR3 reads CASSPSGIARDEQFF. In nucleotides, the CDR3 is TGTGCCAGCAGCCCCTCCGGGATAGCGAGGGATGAGCAGTTCTTC.

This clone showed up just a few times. The CDR3 nucleotides are TGTGCCAGCAGCACGGCCGAGGGATACGAGCAGTACTTC. Protein sequence: CASSTAEGYEQYF. The chain employs TRBV7-9 and TRBJ2-7; tentatively, D is TRBD2 (5 bases). CDR1 and CDR2 (germline): SEHNR, FQNEAQ (reference sequence). The V and J ends lost 5 bases and 4 bases respectively, with 12 bases between them. The CDR3 covers 13 residues.

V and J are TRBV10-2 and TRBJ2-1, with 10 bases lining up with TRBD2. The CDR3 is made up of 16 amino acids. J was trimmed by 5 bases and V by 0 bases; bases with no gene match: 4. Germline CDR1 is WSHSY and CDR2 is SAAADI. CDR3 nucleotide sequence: TGCGCCAGCAGTGAGTCCAGCGGGGGGGAGAACAATGAGCAGTTCTTC. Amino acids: CASSESSGGENNEQFF.

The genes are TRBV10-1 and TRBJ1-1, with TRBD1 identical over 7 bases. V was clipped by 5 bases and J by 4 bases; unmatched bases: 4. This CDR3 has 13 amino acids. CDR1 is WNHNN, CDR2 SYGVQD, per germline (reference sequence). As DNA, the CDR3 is TGCGCCAGCAGTCAGCAGGGGGGCACTGAAGCTTTCTTT. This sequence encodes CASSQQGGTEAFF.

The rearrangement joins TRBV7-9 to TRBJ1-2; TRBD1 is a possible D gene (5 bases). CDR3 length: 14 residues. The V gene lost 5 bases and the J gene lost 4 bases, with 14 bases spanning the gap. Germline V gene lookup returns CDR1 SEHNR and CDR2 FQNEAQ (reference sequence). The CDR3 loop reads CASSQGGTSYGYTF. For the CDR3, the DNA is TGTGCCAGCAGCCAGGGTGGTACCAGCTATGGCTACACCTTC.

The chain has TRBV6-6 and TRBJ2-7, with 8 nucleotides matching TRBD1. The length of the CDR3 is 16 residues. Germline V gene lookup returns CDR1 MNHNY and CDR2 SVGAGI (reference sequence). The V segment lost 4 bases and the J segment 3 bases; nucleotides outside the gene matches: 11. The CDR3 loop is CASSSPGQGDLYEQYF. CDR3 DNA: TGTGCCAGCAGTTCCCCTGGACAGGGCGACCTCTACGAGCAGTACTTC.

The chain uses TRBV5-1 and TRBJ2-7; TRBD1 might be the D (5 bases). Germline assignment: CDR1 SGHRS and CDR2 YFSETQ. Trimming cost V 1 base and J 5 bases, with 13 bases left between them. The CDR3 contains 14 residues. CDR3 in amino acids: CASSLFSGAHEQYF. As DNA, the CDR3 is TGCGCCAGCAGCTTGTTTTCTGGGGCCCACGAGCAGTACTTC.

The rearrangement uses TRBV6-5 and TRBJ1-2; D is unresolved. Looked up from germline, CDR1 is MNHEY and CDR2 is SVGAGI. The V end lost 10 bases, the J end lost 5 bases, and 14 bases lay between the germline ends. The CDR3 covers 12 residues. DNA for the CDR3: TGTGCCACATCGCCCGGAGGGTATGGCTACACCTTC. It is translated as CATSPGGYGYTF.

CDR3 DNA: TGTGCCAGCAGTGGACAGGTCTCTGGAAACACCATATATTTT. As protein: CASSGQVSGNTIYF. The chain combines TRBV2 with TRBJ1-3, with D possibly being TRBD1 (6 bases). This CDR3 spans 14 amino acids. The V and J ends lost 4 bases and 0 bases respectively, with 7 bases between them. The V gene's germline CDR1 is SNHLY and CDR2 FYNNEI.

DNA for the CDR3: TGTGCCTGGGCTCTTCGGTTGGTCGGAGGCTATGGCTACACCTTC. It codes for CAWALRLVGGYGYTF. The chain links TRBV30 to TRBJ1-2; no clear D gene. Trimming stripped 5 bases from V and 4 bases from J, with 20 bases between. The CDR3 spans 15 residues. Germline lookup yields CDR1 GTSNPN and CDR2 SVGIG (reference sequence).